The TCR beta chain under discussion was sequenced for a study of blood T cell repertoires in COVID-19. Whole-study context: Acute-phase and convalescent COVID-19 samples originated in the United States, Italy and Spain.

Original methodology: Nucleated cell counts were estimated from reference gene primer amplification. Clones were read by immunoSEQ multiplex PCR, and TCRdb kept only the in-frame ones, dropping some. V and J calls and clone size follow that table, whereas D and trimming were derived from the DNA. The sample lists roughly 110,000 clones, more than 80% seen once, with 5% to 6% in the top ten. Those enrolled in Seattle joined during active infection and were followed longitudinally afterward. Between the trimmed V and J ends, which lost 0 bases and 0 bases, there was a span of 21 bases. Germline V CDR1 and CDR2: SGDLS, YYNGEE. The CDR3 consists of 19 residues.

What was sequenced was peripheral blood. V gene TRBV9 combines with J gene TRBJ1-2, with TRBD1 as a possible D gene (6 bases). This receptor was identified in a woman aged 55-70 years with COVID-19, enrolled during active disease. This CDR3 is CASSVDFTGTRKANYGYTF. The CDR3 DNA reads TGTGCCAGCAGCGTAGACTTCACCGGGACACGAAAAGCTAACTATGGCTACACCTTC.